The next 2 T cell receptor beta chains were all read from a single sample in a study of T-cell memory formation after mild COVID-19. TCRdb re-analysed the 5' RACE reads in MiXCR, keeping a single row per CDR3 protein. The sample includes some 300,000 distinct CDR3 sequences, 15% to 20% of them seen just once. The specimen sequenced was PBMCs or a T cell subset sorted from them (not recorded which). The receptors originated from a man aged 18 to 30 who had mild COVID-19 (a few samples of this study predate the infection). Cell type and time point are not known.

CDR3 in DNA: TGTGCCAGCAGTTTACACCCAACGGGGGAGACCCAGTACTTC. Its protein is CASSLHPTGETQYF. The J gene is TRBJ2-5, the V gene TRBV27; possibly TRBD2 for D (5 bases). Deletions cut 2 bases from V and 5 bases from J, with 12 bases between. Germline V gene lookup returns CDR1 MNHEY and CDR2 SMNVEV (reference sequence). CDR3 length: 14 residues.

The CDR3 region has the DNA TGTGCCAGCAATGCGGGGGACCAAGAGACCCAGTACTTC. Translated: CASNAGDQETQYF. The J gene is TRBJ2-5, the V gene TRBV2, with 7 positions matching TRBD2. CDR1 and CDR2 from the germline V gene are SNHLY and FYNNEI. V gave up 7 bases and J gave up 0 bases; unmatched junction bases: 2. The CDR3 loop spans 13 amino acids.